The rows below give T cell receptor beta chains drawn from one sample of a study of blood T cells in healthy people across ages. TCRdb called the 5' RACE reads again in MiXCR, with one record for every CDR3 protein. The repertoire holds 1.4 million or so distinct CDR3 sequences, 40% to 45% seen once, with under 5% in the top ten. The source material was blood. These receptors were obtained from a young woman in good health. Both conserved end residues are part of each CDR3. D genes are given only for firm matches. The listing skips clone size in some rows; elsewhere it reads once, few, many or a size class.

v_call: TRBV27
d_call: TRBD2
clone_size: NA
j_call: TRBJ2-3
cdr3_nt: TGTGCCAGCAGGGAAGGGGCTAGCGGGAGGGTATATACGCAGTATTTT
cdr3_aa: CASREGASGRVYTQYF

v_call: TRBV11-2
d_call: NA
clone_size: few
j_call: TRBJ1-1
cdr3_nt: TGTGCCAGCACCGCGTGGGACGCTGAAGCTTTCTTT
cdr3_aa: CASTAWDAEAFF

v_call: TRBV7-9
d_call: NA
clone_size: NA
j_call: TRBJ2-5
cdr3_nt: TGTGCCAGCAGCTTAAGGGCGGTACCCCAAGAGACCCAGTACTTC
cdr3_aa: CASSLRAVPQETQYF

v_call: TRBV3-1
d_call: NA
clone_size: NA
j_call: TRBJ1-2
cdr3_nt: TGTGCCAGCAGCCAGGCGCTCGAGTGGAACTATGGCTACACCTTC
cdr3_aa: CASSQALEWNYGYTF

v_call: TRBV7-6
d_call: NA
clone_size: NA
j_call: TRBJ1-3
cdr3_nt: TGTGCCAGCAGCTTAGGGGGACACTCTGGAAACACCATATATTTT
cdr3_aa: CASSLGGHSGNTIYF

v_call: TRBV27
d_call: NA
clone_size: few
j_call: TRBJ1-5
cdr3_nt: TGTGCCAGCAAGTCGGGGACAAATAGCAATCAGCCCCAGCATTTT
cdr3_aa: CASKSGTNSNQPQHF

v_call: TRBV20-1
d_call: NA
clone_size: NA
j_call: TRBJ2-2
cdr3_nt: TGCAGTGCTAGAGATACTTGGACCACCGGGGAGCTGTTTTTT
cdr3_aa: CSARDTWTTGELFF

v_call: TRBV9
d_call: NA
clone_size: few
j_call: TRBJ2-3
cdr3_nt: TGTGCCAGCAGCGTAGATTGGCTAGCCTCTAGCACAGATACGCAGTATTTT
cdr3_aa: CASSVDWLASSTDTQYF

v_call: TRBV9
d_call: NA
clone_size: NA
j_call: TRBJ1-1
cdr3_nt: TGTGCCAGCAGCGTAGATCAGGGCGCGAACACTGAAGCTTTCTTT
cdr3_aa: CASSVDQGANTEAFF

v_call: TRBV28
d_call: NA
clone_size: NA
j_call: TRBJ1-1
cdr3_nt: TGTGCCAGCAGTTTATCTCGGGGCGGTGGAGCTTTCTTT
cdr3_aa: CASSLSRGGGAFF

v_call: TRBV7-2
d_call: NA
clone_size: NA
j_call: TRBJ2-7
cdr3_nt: TGTGCCAGCAGCTCGACCACTGTCCGGGAGAGGCGCTACGAGCAGTACTTC
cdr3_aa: CASSSTTVRERRYEQYF